Shown below are 11 T cell receptor beta chains from a single sample sequenced in a study of chemoradiotherapy in HPV16-positive cancers. Assay: immunoSEQ multiplex PCR; the TCRdb copy retains only in-frame clones and omits some. Among 5,700 or so clones, around 84% were seen once, and the ten largest hold 9%. The sample consisted of tumor tissue, taken from a patient who underwent chemoradiotherapy. The origin of the receptors is a human donor with HPV-associated anogenital cancer.

The genes are TRBV18 and TRBJ1-5; D gene unclear. Per germline, CDR1 KGHSH and CDR2 LQKENI. CDR3 length equals 15 residues. Trimming removed 6 bases at V and 2 bases at J, with 14 bases between. This CDR3 reads CASSSGMEGNQPQHF. The CDR3 region has the DNA TGTGCCAGCTCTTCCGGGATGGAGGGCAATCAGCCCCAGCATTTT.

By share of the sample, this clone is large. This chain joins TRBV5-1 and TRBJ1-1; D possibly corresponds to TRBD1 (6 bases). Between the trimmed V and J ends, which lost 1 base and 8 bases, there was a span of 9 bases. CDR1 is SGHRS and CDR2 is YFSETQ in the germline V gene. This CDR3 is 12 amino acids long. The CDR3 region is CASSLRDKEAFF. The CDR3 coding sequence is TGCGCCAGCAGCTTGAGGGACAAGGAAGCTTTCTTT.

V gene TRBV25-1 combines with J gene TRBJ1-2; 8 bases line up with TRBD1. Per the germline V gene, CDR1 is MGHDK and CDR2 is SYGVNS. V was pared by 1 base and J by 7 bases, with 14 bases of the junction left unmatched. CDR3 length equals 17 residues. The CDR3 sequence: CASSESRRTGRGFGYTF. DNA for the CDR3: TGTGCCAGCAGTGAATCCCGTAGGACAGGGCGGGGATTTGGCTACACCTTC.

The V and J genes are TRBV28 and TRBJ1-6; D is undetermined. V gave up 2 bases and J gave up 7 bases, with 9 bases separating them. The CDR3 loop spans 14 amino acids. CDR1 is MDHEN, CDR2 SYDVKM, per germline. CDR3 in amino acids: CASSLGGFNSPLHF. The DNA of the CDR3 is TGTGCCAGCAGTTTAGGTGGGTTCAATTCACCCCTCCACTTT.

This clone showed up just once. The chain joins TRBV5-6 to TRBJ2-7; 7 nucleotides agree with TRBD2. The junction had 20 bases not matched to a gene; V was cut back by 7 bases and J by 7 bases. From germline, CDR1 is SGHDT and CDR2 YYEEEE. The CDR3 runs to 16 residues. CDR3 DNA sequence: TGTGCCAGCCATAACCCTACGGGCGGGGGTCGGGGGGAGCAGTACTTC. Protein sequence: CASHNPTGGGRGEQYF.

The J gene is TRBJ2-3, the V gene TRBV5-3; 11 positions match TRBD2. TRBV5-3 is filed as an ORF, its function uncertain. CDR3 length: 15 amino acids. Losses at the gene ends were 4 bases for V and 1 base for J; bases not matched to a gene: 2. CDR3 sequence: CARSVLAGGTDTQYF. CDR3 nucleotide sequence: TGTGCCAGAAGCGTACTAGCGGGGGGCACAGATACGCAGTATTTT.

This chain links TRBV5-4 with TRBJ1-2; D gene unclear. CDR1 is SGHNT, CDR2 YYREEE, per germline (reference sequence). Trimming pared 0 bases from V and 7 bases from J, leaving 25 bases between. The CDR3 loop spans 18 amino acids. The CDR3 sequence is CASSLDRDIGISAGGYTF. In nucleotides, the CDR3 is TGTGCCAGCAGCTTGGATAGGGATATTGGAATAAGCGCTGGTGGCTACACCTTC.

V gene TRBV6-6 combines with J gene TRBJ2-7; 7 positions match TRBD1. This CDR3 comprises 13 residues. Germline CDR1 is MNHNY and CDR2 is SVGAGI (reference sequence). Germline trimming cut 7 bases from V and 3 bases from J; bases unmatched to any gene: 6. DNA for the CDR3: TGTGCCAGCAAGCCGGGACAGAACTACGAGCAGTACTTC. Translated, it gives CASKPGQNYEQYF.

The chain recombines TRBV18 with TRBJ1-5; no definite D call. The CDR3 extends over 13 amino acids. The germline CDR1 and CDR2 sequences are KGHSH and LQKENI. Trimming pared 4 bases from V and 0 bases from J, leaving 4 bases between. The CDR3 bases are TGTGCCAGCTCACGCAGTAGCAATCAGCCCCAGCATTTT. This sequence encodes CASSRSSNQPQHF. The variable domain in full, with the rest retrieved from reference TRBV18 and TRBJ1-5, is NAGVMQNPRHLVRRRGQEARLRCSPMKGHSHVYWYRQLPEEGLKFMVYLQKENIIDESGMPKERFSAEFPKEGPSILRIQQVVRGDSAAYFCASSRSSNQPQHFGDGTRLSIL.

The chain uses TRBV4-2 and TRBJ1-2; 7 nucleotides align to TRBD1. Looked up from germline, CDR1 is LGHNA and CDR2 is YNFKEQ. V was clipped by 1 base and J by 10 bases; unmatched bases: 9. The CDR3 covers 14 residues. The CDR3 sequence: CASSQGGTALSYTF. DNA for the CDR3: TGTGCCAGCAGCCAAGGGGGGACAGCCCTGTCCTACACCTTC.

The chain links TRBV9 to TRBJ2-3, with 7 bases that match TRBD2. Germline CDR1 reads SGDLS; CDR2 reads YYNGEE. This CDR3 is 16 amino acids long. After removal of 6 bases from V and 4 bases from J, the junction contained 14 bases not matched to a gene. CDR3 sequence: CASTPGWGGAADTQYF. In DNA, the CDR3 is TGTGCCAGCACCCCCGGATGGGGGGGAGCTGCAGATACGCAGTATTTT. Combining the CDR3 with reference TRBV9 and TRBJ2-3 gives the whole variable domain DSGVTQTPKHLITATGQRVTLRCSPRSGDLSVYWYQQSLDQGLQFLIQYYNGEERAKGNILERFSAQQFPDLHSELNLSSLELGDSALYFCASTPGWGGAADTQYFGPGTRLTVL.